The sequence of this T cell receptor (beta chain) was determined in a study of metastatic and nonmetastatic thyroid tumors. Across the whole study: The authors compared repertoires across blood and tumor or nodule tissue from malignant and benign thyroid patients.

By sample fraction, this clone is medium-sized. Its antigen is still unknown. The germline V gene encodes CDR1 MDHEN and CDR2 SYDVKM. This CDR3 has 15 residues. Trimming took 9 bases from V and 1 from J; bases not matched to a gene: 6. The study's findings and limits: Benign nodules were reported to have significantly lower TCR beta diversity than malignant thyroid tumors, in blood and tumor.

As originally analysed: The study's classifier, a distant-metastasis tool for papillary thyroid cancer, was built using CDR3 differences across clinicopathological groups. TCRdb re-called the PCR reads with MiXCR. TCRdb, rather than the study authors, made the V and J calls. The data hold about 7,800 clones, with 20% to 30% observed a single time. Not a single patient had been given any form of treatment at any point before undergoing thyroid surgery. The specimen sequenced was adjacent normal tissue. This sequence joins TRBV28 and TRBJ2-1; 10 bases fit TRBD2. This receptor was obtained from a female donor with papillary thyroid cancer or a benign thyroid nodule (not recorded which). Some clones in this sample may be carry-over from other donors' samples. CDR3 sequence: CASLTSGLSYNEQFF. The CDR3 coding sequence is TGTGCCAGTCTGACTAGCGGGCTGTCCTACAATGAGCAGTTCTTC. The variable domain in full, completed from reference TRBV28 and TRBJ2-1, reads DVKVTQSSRYLVKRTGEKVFLECVQDMDHENMFWYRQDPGLGLRLIYFSYDVKMKEKGDIPEGYSVSREKKERFSLILESASTNQTSMYLCASLTSGLSYNEQFFGPGTRLTVL.